The rows below give T cell receptor beta chains drawn from one sample of a study of blood T cell repertoires in COVID-19. Method: immunoSEQ multiplex PCR; TCRdb's copy keeps in-frame clones and lacks some. The profile shows about 210,000 clones, around 81% of them singletons. Material: peripheral blood. These receptors were obtained from a human donor in a cohort sampled during active COVID-19. CDR3s include the opening cysteine and the closing phenylalanine or tryptophan. Fields, in order: D gene, V gene, J gene, CDR3 length, clone size, CDR3 DNA, CDR3 protein. D genes are given only for firm matches. Size is stated for part of the rows, as once, few or many counts, or as a class when the clone is expanded.

D: -; V: TRBV30; J: TRBJ1-6; length: 13; size: once; DNA: TGTGCCGCCCACCGAACGGGGGGTTCACCCCTCCACTTT; CDR3: CAAHRTGGSPLHF
D: TRBD1; V: TRBV7-9; J: TRBJ1-2; length: 15; size: -; DNA: TGTGCCAGCAGCTTGACAGGGGGACTTTACTATGGCTACACCTTC; CDR3: CASSLTGGLYYGYTF
D: TRBD1; V: TRBV28; J: TRBJ1-1; length: 12; size: -; DNA: TGTGCCAGTCGACAGGGGGGCACTGAAGCTTTCTTT; CDR3: CASRQGGTEAFF
D: TRBD2; V: TRBV5-1; J: TRBJ2-1; length: 16; size: -; DNA: TGCGCCAGCAGCCCAGGAGCGGGAGACGTCGGCAATGAGCAGTTCTTC; CDR3: CASSPGAGDVGNEQFF
D: TRBD1; V: TRBV7-9; J: TRBJ1-1; length: 14; size: once; DNA: TGTGCCAGCAGCCTACAGGGGGCAGGAACTGAAGCTTTCTTT; CDR3: CASSLQGAGTEAFF
D: -; V: TRBV2; J: TRBJ2-7; length: 13; size: -; DNA: TGTGCCAGCACATGGCAGACTTCCTACGAGCAGTACTTC; CDR3: CASTWQTSYEQYF
D: TRBD1; V: TRBV10-2; J: TRBJ1-2; length: 13; size: -; DNA: TGCGCCAGCTCCAGGGGGAATTTTTATGGCTACACCTTC; CDR3: CASSRGNFYGYTF
D: -; V: TRBV5-4; J: TRBJ2-1; length: 16; size: -; DNA: TGTGCCAGCAGCCCCGGAGGCCCAAGCTCCTACAATGAGCAGTTCTTC; CDR3: CASSPGGPSSYNEQFF
D: -; V: TRBV18; J: TRBJ2-7; length: 15; size: -; DNA: TGTGCCAGCTCACCATCCTTGACAGGTTCCTACGAGCAGTACTTC; CDR3: CASSPSLTGSYEQYF
D: TRBD1; V: TRBV9; J: TRBJ2-7; length: 15; size: once; DNA: TGTGCCAGCAGCGTAGGGGGGACAGGGTCCTACGAGCAGTACTTC; CDR3: CASSVGGTGSYEQYF
D: -; V: TRBV6-5; J: TRBJ2-2; length: 11; size: -; DNA: TGTGCCAGCGGGCACACCGGGGAGCTGTTTTTT; CDR3: CASGHTGELFF
D: -; V: TRBV4-1; J: TRBJ2-1; length: 17; size: -; DNA: TGCGCCAGCAGCCAAGACTACAGGGCAACCCCAGGAAGTGAGCAGTTCTTC; CDR3: CASSQDYRATPGSEQFF
D: TRBD1; V: TRBV7-2; J: TRBJ2-2; length: 16; size: once; DNA: TGTGCCAGCAGCTTAGACAGGGGGGCGAACACCGGGGAGCTGTTTTTT; CDR3: CASSLDRGANTGELFF
D: -; V: TRBV28; J: TRBJ2-1; length: 15; size: -; DNA: TGTGCCAGCAGCTCATCCGGGGGGCCCAACAATGAGCAGTTCTTC; CDR3: CASSSSGGPNNEQFF
D: TRBD1; V: TRBV15; J: TRBJ2-7; length: 16; size: many; DNA: TGTGCCACCGCTACACCGGCCGGACAGGGTTCGACCCGGCAGTACTTC; CDR3: CATATPAGQGSTRQYF
D: -; V: TRBV5-1; J: TRBJ1-4; length: 15; size: -; DNA: TGCGCCAGCAGCTTGGCCCCAATTCGGGGTGAAAAACTGTTTTTT; CDR3: CASSLAPIRGEKLFF
D: -; V: TRBV2; J: TRBJ1-1; length: 14; size: -; DNA: TGTGCCAGCAGTGAAAACCGGTTGAACACTGAAGCTTTCTTT; CDR3: CASSENRLNTEAFF
D: TRBD1; V: TRBV28; J: TRBJ2-7; length: 14; size: -; DNA: TGTGCCAGCAGTTTAGGACAGGGGAGGTACGAGCAGTACTTC; CDR3: CASSLGQGRYEQYF
D: TRBD1; V: TRBV5-1; J: TRBJ1-5; length: 15; size: -; DNA: TGCGCCAGCAGCCAAGGACAGGGACGCAATCAGCCCCAGCATTTT; CDR3: CASSQGQGRNQPQHF
D: -; V: TRBV2; J: TRBJ2-1; length: 14; size: -; DNA: TGTGCCAGCCGGTCCCCGAAGCCCTACAATGAGCAGTTCTTC; CDR3: CASRSPKPYNEQFF
D: -; V: TRBV28; J: TRBJ1-2; length: 14; size: -; DNA: TGTGCCAGCAGTTTATTTGGCCTTGACTATGGCTACACCTTC; CDR3: CASSLFGLDYGYTF
D: TRBD2; V: TRBV5-1; J: TRBJ2-3; length: 17; size: -; DNA: TGCGCCAGCAGCCTCGGACTAGCGGGAGGTCTCACAGATACGCAGTATTTT; CDR3: CASSLGLAGGLTDTQYF